This record concerns one T cell receptor (beta chain) sequence. What it recognizes is unknown. The sample belongs to a study of cytomegalovirus exposure and HLA in healthy donors. On the study more broadly: Early released data had about 80 million unique TCRs, all coming from HLA-typed donors. Points from the study as a whole: Some V segments could not be told apart, so they were left out, TRBV6-2 and TRBV6-3 among them.

Vbeta (60) and Jbeta (13) primers were used in the PCR. The data were produced by immunoSEQ multiplex PCR, yet TCRdb's version contains in-frame clones alone and is incomplete. The sample lists roughly 190,000 clones; around 80% were seen once. The V and J ends lost 3 bases and 9 bases respectively, with 9 bases between them. There are 12 residues in the CDR3. Germline CDR1 SGHDN, CDR2 FVKESK. This chain joins TRBV14 and TRBJ1-5; no clear D. Sequenced material: PBMCs. The receptor comes from a woman younger than 30 in good health and CMV-seronegative. The CDR3 here is CASSHSNWPQHF. The CDR3 DNA is TGTGCCAGCAGCCATTCCAATTGGCCCCAGCATTTT. The full variable domain, its missing parts supplied by reference TRBV14 and TRBJ1-5, is EAGVTQFPSHSVIEKGQTVTLRCDPISGHDNLYWYRRVMGKEIKFLLHFVKESKQDESGMPNNRFLAERTGGTYSTLKVQPAELEDSGVYFCASSHSNWPQHFGDGTRLSIL.